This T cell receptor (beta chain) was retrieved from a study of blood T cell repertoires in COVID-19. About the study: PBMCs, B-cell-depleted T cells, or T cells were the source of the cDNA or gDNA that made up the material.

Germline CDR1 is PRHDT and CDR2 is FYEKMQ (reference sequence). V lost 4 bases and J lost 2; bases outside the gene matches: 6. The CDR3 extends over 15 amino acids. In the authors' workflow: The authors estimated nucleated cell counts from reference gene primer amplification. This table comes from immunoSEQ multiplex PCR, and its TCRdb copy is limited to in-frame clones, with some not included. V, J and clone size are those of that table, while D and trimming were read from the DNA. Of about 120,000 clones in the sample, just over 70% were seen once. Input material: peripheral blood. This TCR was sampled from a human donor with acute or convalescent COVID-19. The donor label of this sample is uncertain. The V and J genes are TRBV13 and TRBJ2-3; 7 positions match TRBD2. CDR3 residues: CASSSGRGDTDTQYF. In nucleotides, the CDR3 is TGTGCCAGCAGCTCGGGGAGGGGAGACACAGATACGCAGTATTTT. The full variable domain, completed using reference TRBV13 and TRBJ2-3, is AAGVIQSPRHLIKEKRETATLKCYPIPRHDTVYWYQQGPGQDPQFLISFYEKMQSDKGSIPDRFSAQQFSDYHSELNMSSLELGDSALYFCASSSGRGDTDTQYFGPGTRLTVL.